One and the same sample provided the 29 T cell receptor beta chains below, sequenced in a study of shared clonotypes between healthy human individuals. The protocol was immunoSEQ multiplex PCR, while the TCRdb copy is restricted to in-frame clones and leaves out a portion. This sample has 730,000 or so clones; around 72% occur once, and the top ten carry 1.8%. Input material: memory CD4+ T cells sorted from blood. The subset here: CD45RA-negative fraction. The receptors originated from a woman in her thirties in good health.

On this clone itself: The junction departs from the called germline gene at one end, perhaps through a read error. The V and J genes are TRBV6-5 and TRBJ1-2; the match to TRBD1 covers 7 bases. Germline V gene sequence: CDR1 MNHEY, CDR2 SVGAGI. CDR3 length: 13 residues. CDR3 residues: CAISVHRGYGYTF. Written as DNA, the CDR3 is TGTGCCATCAGTGTGCACAGGGGCTATGGCTACACCTTC.

This clone was seen ten or more times. This same CDR3 is encoded by further DNA sequences in the sample. The chain joins TRBV5-1 to TRBJ1-4; 9 bases match TRBD1. The V gene end was trimmed by 7 bases and the J gene end by 6 bases; junction bases not matched to a gene: 4. This CDR3 has 13 amino acids. The germline CDR1 and CDR2 sequences are SGHRS and YFSETQ. CDR3 region: CASRTGGYEKLFF. The CDR3 coding sequence is TGCGCCAGCCGTACAGGGGGCTATGAAAAACTGTTTTTT.

This clone was found many times. This sample includes further DNA sequences coding for the same CDR3. The chain links TRBV7-2 to TRBJ2-3, with TRBD2 identical over 8 bases. CDR1 is SGHTA, CDR2 FQGNSA, per germline. The V segment lost 1 base and the J segment 5 bases; nucleotides outside the gene matches: 8. The CDR3 length is 16 residues. CDR3 residues: CASSLVAGGQGDTQYF. CDR3 coding DNA: TGTGCCAGCAGCTTAGTCGCGGGAGGCCAGGGAGATACGCAGTATTTT.

The chain is built from TRBV6-1 and TRBJ1-1; D possibly corresponds to TRBD1 (5 bases). The V end was cut by 7 bases, the J end by 2 bases, with 11 bases between. CDR3 length: 13 amino acids. In germline, CDR1 is MNHNS, CDR2 SASEGT. The chain's CDR3 is CASNRLENTEAFF. The CDR3 DNA follows: TGTGCCAGCAACAGGTTGGAAAACACTGAAGCTTTCTTT.

Notes on this clone: A far larger clone differs by one base, so this is likely a read error. This chain links TRBV7-2 with TRBJ1-4; 7 bases fit TRBD1. This CDR3 has 15 residues. Germline V gene sequence: CDR1 SGHTA, CDR2 FQGNSA. V lost 5 bases, J lost 5 bases, and 8 bases stayed unmatched. The CDR3 region has the DNA TGTGCCAGCAGCCCTGGACAGGTGTTAAATGAAAAACTGTTTTTT. It codes for CASSPGQVLNEKLFF.

This clone has just a few counts. The chain carries TRBV5-1 and TRBJ2-7; D may correspond to TRBD1 or TRBD2 (5 bases each). V was cut by 4 bases and J by 0 bases, with 17 bases left in between. In germline, CDR1 is SGHRS, CDR2 YFSETQ. This CDR3 is 16 amino acids long. The CDR3 bases are TGCGCCAGCAGCCCCGGGACGGGGAACAACTCCTACGAGCAGTACTTC. Translated: CASSPGTGNNSYEQYF.

The chain couples TRBV19 to TRBJ2-1, with D uncertain. The CDR3 is made up of 13 amino acids. CDR1 is LNHDA and CDR2 is SQIVND in the germline V gene (reference sequence). V was clipped by 7 bases and J by 2 bases, with 9 bases between them. CDR3 amino acids: CASTPAAYNEQFF. The CDR3 DNA reads TGTGCCAGTACCCCTGCCGCCTACAATGAGCAGTTCTTC.

The chain joins TRBV10-2 to TRBJ2-5, with TRBD2 matching over 10 bases. V dropped 5 bases and J dropped 9; count of bases not matched to a gene: 27. Germline V lookup: CDR1 WSHSY, CDR2 SAAADI. The length of the CDR3 is 20 residues. The CDR3 DNA reads as TGCGCCAGCAGTTTCGAGTCTCGCGGTTTACTAGCGGGACTCCGAGGTGCCCAGTACTTC. It encodes CASSFESRGLLAGLRGAQYF.

This rearrangement joins TRBV19 to TRBJ2-3, with D possibly being TRBD2 (7 bases). The length of the CDR3 is 14 residues. Germline lookup yields CDR1 LNHDA and CDR2 SQIVND (reference sequence). V shed 1 base and J shed 5 bases, with 10 bases lying between them. The CDR3 DNA sequence: TGTGCCAGTAGTATAGGGGGAGGGGGAGATACGCAGTATTTT. Encoded protein: CASSIGGGGDTQYF.

The V call is TRBV5-4, the J call TRBJ1-2; unclear D gene. Trimming left V 0 bases short and J 1 base short, with 7 bases between. CDR1 is SGHNT and CDR2 is YYREEE in the germline V gene (reference sequence). This CDR3 is 14 amino acids long. Here the CDR3 DNA reads TGTGCCAGCAGCTTGGTCGGGATTAACTATGGCTACACCTTC. Translation gives CASSLVGINYGYTF.

CDR3 coding DNA: TGTGCCAGCAGTTCTCGCGGGAGTGGCACAGATACGCAGTATTTT. Protein: CASSSRGSGTDTQYF. The gene calls are TRBV6-5 and TRBJ2-3, with 7 bases that match TRBD2. The CDR3 has 15 amino acids. Germline CDR1 and CDR2: MNHEY and SVGAGI. V gave up 4 bases and J gave up 1 base; unmatched junction bases: 5.

This clone was detected a few times. This chain uses TRBV30 with TRBJ1-2; possible D gene TRBD1, 5 bases. This CDR3 spans 11 amino acids. Trimming took off 2 bases at V and 5 bases at J, with 6 bases between the two ends. Per the germline V gene, CDR1 is GTSNPN and CDR2 is SVGIG (reference sequence). The CDR3 sequence: CAWSRGYGYTF. The DNA of the CDR3 is TGTGCCTGGAGTAGGGGATATGGCTACACCTTC.

The chain is built from TRBV5-1 and TRBJ2-1, with D perhaps TRBD2 (5 bases). The CDR3 extends over 13 amino acids. The germline V gene has CDR1 SGHRS and CDR2 YFSETQ. The ends were cut back, 0 bases at V and 9 bases at J, with 10 bases in the middle. The chain's CDR3 is CASSLVEGGEQFF. CDR3 nucleotides: TGCGCCAGCAGCTTGGTTGAGGGTGGTGAGCAGTTCTTC.

The rearrangement uses TRBV7-9 and TRBJ2-2; unclear D gene. The ends were cut back, 2 bases at V and 3 bases at J, with 7 bases in the middle. The CDR3 runs 14 residues. Germline loops: CDR1 SEHNR, CDR2 FQNEAQ (reference sequence). The DNA for the CDR3 is TGTGCCAGCAGCTTAACCCGGGACACCGGGGAGCTGTTTTTT. This codes for CASSLTRDTGELFF.

This clone was detected only a few times. The chain couples TRBV5-1 to TRBJ2-7, with 7 positions matching TRBD1. Trimming removed 4 bases from V and 3 bases from J; junction bases left unmatched: 10. The germline V gene encodes CDR1 SGHRS and CDR2 YFSETQ. This CDR3 comprises 15 residues. CDR3 sequence reads: CASSGMDRSDYEQYF. The CDR3 DNA follows: TGCGCCAGCAGCGGCATGGACAGGTCTGACTACGAGCAGTACTTC.

The chain combines TRBV19 with TRBJ1-1; D possibly corresponds to TRBD1 (6 bases). The V gene's germline CDR1 is LNHDA and CDR2 SQIVND (reference sequence). The CDR3 is 18 amino acids. Trimming removed 0 bases from V and 3 bases from J, with 20 bases in between. The chain's CDR3 is CASSIELGGAEVDTEAFF. The CDR3 DNA is TGTGCCAGTAGTATAGAACTGGGGGGCGCGGAGGTCGACACTGAAGCTTTCTTT.

Ten or more counts support this clone. This sequence joins TRBV25-1 and TRBJ2-3; 9 bases agree with TRBD1. Germline V gene sequence: CDR1 MGHDK, CDR2 SYGVNS. This CDR3 contains 15 residues. The ends lost 6 bases at V and 3 bases at J; junction bases unmatched: 7. CDR3 region: CASRGTGGETDTQYF. CDR3 coding DNA: TGTGCCAGCAGAGGTACAGGGGGCGAAACAGATACGCAGTATTTT.

As to this clone: Other DNA sequences in this specimen translate into the identical CDR3. The chain has TRBV25-1 and TRBJ1-2, with a weak D call TRBD1 (6 bases). CDR3 size: 12 residues. The V and J ends lost 4 bases and 8 bases respectively, with 11 bases between them. Germline CDR1 and CDR2: MGHDK and SYGVNS. CDR3 sequence (DNA): TGTGCCAGCAGTGGCAACAGGGTCGGCTACACCTTC. As protein: CASSGNRVGYTF.

The sample holds a few counts of this clone. The chain is built from TRBV30 and TRBJ2-1; D might be TRBD2 (5 bases). Trimming cost V 4 bases and J 8 bases, with 15 bases left between them. Germline-derived CDR1 and CDR2 are GTSNPN and SVGIG (reference sequence). The CDR3 spans 13 residues. The CDR3 DNA reads TGTGCCTGGAAACCCGGGATCAACCATGAGCAGTTCTTC. Translation: CAWKPGINHEQFF. Using reference TRBV30 and TRBJ2-1 for the parts outside the CDR3, the full variable domain is SQTIHQWPATLVQPVGSPLSLECTVEGTSNPNLYWYRQAAGRGLQLLFYSVGIGQISSEVPQNLSASRPQDRQFILSSKKLLLSDSGFYLCAWKPGINHEQFFGPGTRLTVL.

J is TRBJ1-2 and V is TRBV27; 10 bases align to TRBD1. The CDR3 extends over 16 amino acids. Germline-derived CDR1 and CDR2 are MNHEY and SMNVEV (reference sequence). V trimming: 3 bases; J trimming: 8 bases; junction bases outside the gene matches: 12. Written as DNA, the CDR3 is TGTGCCAGCAGTTTGACTCGGACAGGGGGAGTCGAGGGCTACACCTTC. Translation: CASSLTRTGGVEGYTF.

This clone came up a few times. The chain is built from TRBV5-4 and TRBJ2-1; tentative D call: TRBD2 (5 bases). Germline assignment: CDR1 SGHNT and CDR2 YYREEE (reference sequence). Trimming pared 2 bases from V and 5 bases from J, leaving 14 bases between. This CDR3 contains 15 residues. CDR3 sequence: CASSFSSGSHNEQFF. CDR3 nucleotides: TGTGCCAGCAGCTTTTCGTCGGGATCCCACAATGAGCAGTTCTTC.

This chain links TRBV5-4 with TRBJ1-6; D gene uncertain. Germline CDR1 and CDR2: SGHNT and YYREEE (reference sequence). The CDR3 consists of 12 residues. V was shortened by 0 bases and J by 5 bases, with 0 bases between the two germline ends. CDR3 nucleotides: TGTGCCAGCAGCTTGGATAATTCACCCCTCCACTTT. This encodes CASSLDNSPLHF. The full variable domain, with the rest looked up from reference TRBV5-4 and TRBJ1-6, is ETGVTQSPTHLIKTRGQQVTLRCSSQSGHNTVSWYQQALGQGPQFIFQYYREEENGRGNFPPRFSGLQFPNYSSELNVNALELDDSALYLCASSLDNSPLHFGNGTRLTVT.

This chain connects TRBV6-7 to TRBJ2-5; 11 bases are a match to TRBD2. The J call may be faulty, since TRBJ2-7 better matches the DNA end. TRBV6-7 is identified as an open reading frame with a role that is uncertain. There are 16 residues in the CDR3. Here the CDR3 reads CASSYPGLAGTYEQYF. DNA of the CDR3: TGTGCCAGCAGTTACCCTGGACTAGCGGGTACCTACGAGCAGTACTTC.

The V gene is TRBV28, the J gene TRBJ2-2; D might be TRBD1 (5 bases). In germline, CDR1 is MDHEN, CDR2 SYDVKM. V was clipped by 2 bases and J by 7 bases, with 14 bases between them. The CDR3 sequence is 15 residues long. CDR3 amino acids: CASSLPLRQSGELFF. The CDR3 DNA reads as TGTGCCAGCAGTTTACCCTTAAGACAGAGCGGGGAGCTGTTTTTT. The full variable domain, with the rest looked up from reference TRBV28 and TRBJ2-2, is DVKVTQSSRYLVKRTGEKVFLECVQDMDHENMFWYRQDPGLGLRLIYFSYDVKMKEKGDIPEGYSVSREKKERFSLILESASTNQTSMYLCASSLPLRQSGELFFGEGSRLTVL.

This clone was counted a few times. This rearrangement joins TRBV28 to TRBJ1-2; 7 nucleotides agree with TRBD1. CDR1 and CDR2 from the germline V gene are MDHEN and SYDVKM. This CDR3 has 14 residues. V shed 5 bases, J shed 4 bases, and the junction held 7 bases outside the gene matches. The CDR3 DNA sequence: TGTGCCAGCAGTGAGGACAGGAGAACCTATGGCTACACCTTC. Residues: CASSEDRRTYGYTF.

The genes are TRBV2 and TRBJ1-3, with D perhaps TRBD1 (6 bases). The CDR3 runs 15 residues. V was shortened by 6 bases and J by 0 bases, with 12 bases between the two germline ends. Germline CDR1 and CDR2: SNHLY and FYNNEI. The CDR3 DNA is TGTGCCAGCAGGAAGGGACATGACTCTGGAAACACCATATATTTT. It yields the protein CASRKGHDSGNTIYF.

This clone was counted a few times. The chain carries TRBV27 and TRBJ2-6; D gene ambiguous. Germline V gives CDR1 MNHEY, CDR2 SMNVEV (reference sequence). V dropped 1 base and J dropped 3 bases, with 10 bases sitting between them. The length of the CDR3 is 16 residues. The CDR3, as DNA: TGTGCCAGCAGTTTATTTGTAGGGTTTGGGGCCAACGTCCTGACTTTC. Translating it yields CASSLFVGFGANVLTF.

The rearrangement links TRBV5-1 to TRBJ2-1; the D is unclear. V lost 0 bases to trimming and J lost 9 bases, with 4 bases between them. The germline V gene encodes CDR1 SGHRS and CDR2 YFSETQ. The CDR3 runs to 11 residues. CDR3 in DNA: TGCGCCAGCAGCTTGGCCGTTGAGCAGTTCTTC. It codes for CASSLAVEQFF.

This clone has just a few counts. V gene TRBV7-9 combines with J gene TRBJ1-6; 7 bases are a match to TRBD1. The CDR3 runs 14 residues. Germline V gene data show CDR1 as SEHNR and CDR2 as FQNEAQ (reference sequence). Unmatched junction bases numbered 4, after V lost 2 bases and J lost 9 bases. The CDR3 here is CASSLRDRVSPLHF. CDR3 in DNA: TGTGCCAGCAGCTTACGTGACAGGGTTTCACCCCTCCACTTT.